This T cell receptor (beta chain) comes out of a study of Ad26.COV2.S vaccination and SARS-CoV-2 variants. Background on the study: Ad26.COV2.S was injected intramuscularly once or twice, 56 days apart.

Points on this clone: Its target is unknown.

The treatment here: roughly 19 received Ad26.COV2.S at low or high dose, single or two shots; roughly five received placebo; per-sample allocation not given. It was on day 63 after the first vaccine or placebo injection that samples were taken. Based in Boston, the donor was an adult of 18-55 years. Study-level findings and limits: Spike-specific TCR breadth ran higher among vaccine recipients than placebo recipients. Substantial response breadth was reportedly seen for spike-specific CD8+ and CD4+ T cells after vaccination.

V lost 0 bases to trimming and J lost 8 bases, with 11 bases between them. The length of the CDR3 is 14 residues. In germline, CDR1 is SGHTA, CDR2 FQGNSA. Libraries were prepared by immunoSEQ multiplex PCR; TCRdb keeps only in-frame clonotypes and omits some of them. The table has fewer than 500,000 clones, around nine tenths seen once. The rearrangement uses TRBV7-2 and TRBJ2-1, with D possibly being TRBD2 (5 bases). The source of this sequence is a person between 18 and 65 years old who received the Ad26.COV2.S COVID-19 vaccine or a placebo. Sample: peripheral blood, taken in a trial of Ad26.COV2.S vaccine versus placebo. The CDR3 is CASSLARDRYEQFF. DNA for the CDR3: TGTGCCAGCAGCTTAGCCCGGGATCGGTATGAGCAGTTCTTC.